This T cell receptor beta chain appears in the sequencing data of a study of OX40 agonist ivuxolimab in advanced cancers. Study at large: Patients received intravenous ivuxolimab every 2 weeks at 0.01 to 10 mg/kg.

Sequencing used immunoSEQ multiplex PCR; TCRdb keeps in-frame clones, though not all of them. Here the sample spans approximately 70,000 clones, roughly 80% being singletons. V dropped 6 bases and J dropped 12; count of bases not matched to a gene: 16. In germline, CDR1 is MDHEN, CDR2 SYDVKM. The CDR3 length is 15 residues. This chain uses TRBV28 with TRBJ2-1, with TRBD2 matching over 8 bases. The sequence came from an adult with an advanced solid tumor such as melanoma, head and neck, liver or kidney cancer. The material sequenced was CD4+ or CD8+ T cells sorted from blood, taken in a trial of the OX40 agonist ivuxolimab. The CDR3 sequence: CASSSIGAQTSGQFF. The CDR3 DNA follows: TGTGCCAGCAGCTCCATCGGGGCCCAAACTAGCGGGCAGTTCTTC.